These 4 T cell receptor beta chains originate from one sample sequenced in a study. One entry per CDR3 protein, called by TCRdb with MiXCR from the 5' RACE reads. The data contain approximately 40,000 distinct CDR3 sequences, 30% of them seen just once; the ten biggest clones take up just over 4%. Sequencing input: tumor-infiltrating memory CD4+ T cells sorted from the breast tumor. The subset was: memory CD4+ T cells, CD4+CD45RO+CD25-. Receptors were obtained from a female donor with breast cancer.

As to this clonotype: Being one base from a much bigger clone, this may be a read error. The chain uses TRBV20-1 and TRBJ1-6; 9 bases match TRBD1. CDR1 is DFQATT, CDR2 SNEGSKA, per germline (reference sequence). The length of the CDR3 is 15 residues. After removal of 1 base from V and 11 bases from J, the junction contained 9 bases not matched to a gene. As DNA, the CDR3 is TGCAGTGCTAGAGCCTACGGACAGGGGAATCCACCCCTCCACTTT. Translated, it gives CSARAYGQGNPPLHF.

In the case of this clonotype: This could be a read error, since a much larger clone is one nucleotide away. The genes are TRBV4-1 and TRBJ2-5; TRBD1 matches 7 bases. Germline CDR1 reads MGHRA; CDR2 reads YSYEKL. This CDR3 region has 16 residues. CDR3 bases: TGCGCCAGCAGCCAAGTGGGGGACAGTCAGGGCCGGACCCAGCACTTC. Amino acids: CASSQVGDSQGRTQHF.

This clonotype came up many times. The chain uses TRBV5-1 and TRBJ1-5; D is unclear. The V end lost 2 bases, the J end lost 2 bases, and 5 bases lay between the germline ends. The CDR3 contains 13 residues. Germline V CDR1 and CDR2: SGHRS, YFSETQ. The CDR3 is CASSFAGNQPQHF. DNA for the CDR3: TGCGCCAGCAGCTTCGCCGGCAATCAGCCCCAGCATTTT.

The rearrangement joins TRBV27 to TRBJ2-2; 8 bases agree with TRBD2. The CDR3 sequence is 17 residues long. Germline V gene sequence: CDR1 MNHEY, CDR2 SMNVEV (reference sequence). V lost 7 bases, J lost 1 base, and 11 bases stayed unmatched. CDR3 nucleotides: TGTGCCAGCATTGGATGGGGTGCGGGAGGGAACACCGGGGAGCTGTTTTTT. Its protein product is CASIGWGAGGNTGELFF.